Below are 2 T cell receptor beta chains sequenced from a single sample in a study of blood T cell repertoires in COVID-19. Measured with immunoSEQ multiplex PCR; TCRdb has only the in-frame clones, and not every one. Of about 110,000 clones in the sample, 88% are singletons; the top ten hold 3.3%. Material: peripheral blood. These receptors all stem from a woman aged 45-65 years with acute or convalescent COVID-19.

This chain links TRBV2 with TRBJ1-5; D is perhaps TRBD1 (5 bases). The CDR3 is made up of 16 amino acids. From germline, CDR1 is SNHLY and CDR2 FYNNEI. The germline V and J ends were trimmed by 6 bases and 5 bases, with 20 bases remaining between them. The chain's CDR3 is CASRRGGRNGYQPQHF. The CDR3 bases are TGTGCCAGCAGGAGGGGAGGGCGCAACGGATATCAGCCCCAGCATTTT.

The table lists this clone with a count of one. The junction differs from germline at one of its ends, possibly a read error. The rearrangement uses TRBV30 and TRBJ2-5; no firm D call. The length of the CDR3 is 14 residues. CDR1 and CDR2 (germline): GTSNPN, SVGIG (reference sequence). CDR3 sequence reads: CAWSGTPAREAQYF. DNA for the CDR3: TGTGCCTGGAGTGGTACTCCAGCGCGAGAGGCCCAGTACTTC.